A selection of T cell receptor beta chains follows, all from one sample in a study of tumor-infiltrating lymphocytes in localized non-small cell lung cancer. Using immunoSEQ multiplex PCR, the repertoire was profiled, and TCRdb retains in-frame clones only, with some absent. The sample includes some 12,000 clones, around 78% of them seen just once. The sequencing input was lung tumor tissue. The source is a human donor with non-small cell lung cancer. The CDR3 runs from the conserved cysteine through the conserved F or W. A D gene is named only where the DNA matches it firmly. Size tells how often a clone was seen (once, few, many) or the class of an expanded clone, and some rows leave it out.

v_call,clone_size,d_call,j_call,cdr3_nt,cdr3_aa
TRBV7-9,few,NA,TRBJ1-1,TGTGCCAGCAGCTTAGCGGGGAGTGAAGCTTTCTTT,CASSLAGSEAFF
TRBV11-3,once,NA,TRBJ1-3,TGTGCCAGCAGCCAAGGGGGCTCTGGAAACACCATATATTTT,CASSQGGSGNTIYF
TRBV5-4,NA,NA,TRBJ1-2,TGTGCCAGCAGCTTGGAATCAGGCTATGGCTACACCTTC,CASSLESGYGYTF
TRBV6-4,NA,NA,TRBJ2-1,TGTGCCAGCAGTGAAGGGGTACTCGGGGCCGCAAATGAGCAGTTCTTC,CASSEGVLGAANEQFF
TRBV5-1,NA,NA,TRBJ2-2,TGCGCCAGCAGCTTGGAGGCCAGGGCGAACACCGGGGAGCTGTTTTTT,CASSLEARANTGELFF
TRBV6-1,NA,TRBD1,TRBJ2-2,TGTGCCAGCAGTCACACAGGGGGCTCCGGGGAGCTGTTTTTT,CASSHTGGSGELFF
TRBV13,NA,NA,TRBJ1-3,TGTGCCAGCAGCTCGGCGCTGGGGTACTCTGGAAACACCATATATTTT,CASSSALGYSGNTIYF
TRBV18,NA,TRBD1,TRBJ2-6,TGTGCCAGCTCACGGTGGGGACAGGGATCGGCCTCTGGGGCCAACGTCCTGACTTTC,CASSRWGQGSASGANVLTF
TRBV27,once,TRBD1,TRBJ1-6,TGTGCCAGCAGCCGTGGACAGGGAGGGTCACCCCTCCACTTT,CASSRGQGGSPLHF
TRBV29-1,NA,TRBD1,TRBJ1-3,TGCAGCGTTGGGACAGGGGTTGGAAACACCATATATTTT,CSVGTGVGNTIYF
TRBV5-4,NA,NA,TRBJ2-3,TGTGCCAGCAGCTCCCCCTCGGGGAATCACAGAGATACGCAGTATTTT,CASSSPSGNHRDTQYF
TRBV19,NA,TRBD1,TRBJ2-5,TGTGCCAGTAGTCCTAGGGGCCTGGGACAGGGGCGCCAAGAGACCCAGTACTTC,CASSPRGLGQGRQETQYF
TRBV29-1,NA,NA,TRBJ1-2,TGCAGCGTTGGGGGGGGTCGGCAAGGCTACACCTTC,CSVGGGRQGYTF
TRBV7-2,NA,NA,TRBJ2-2,TGTGCCAGCAGCTTAAGAGACCCCGGGGAGCTGTTTTTT,CASSLRDPGELFF
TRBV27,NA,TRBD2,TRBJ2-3,TGTGCCAGCAGTTTCCCTAGCGGAGTCGGCACAGATACGCAGTATTTT,CASSFPSGVGTDTQYF
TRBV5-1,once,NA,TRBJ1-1,TGCGCCAGCAGCGTACAGGTGAACACTGAAGCTTTCTTT,CASSVQVNTEAFF
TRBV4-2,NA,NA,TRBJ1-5,TGTGCCAGCAGCCAACGAACCGACAGTTATAGCAATCAGCCCCAGCATTTT,CASSQRTDSYSNQPQHF
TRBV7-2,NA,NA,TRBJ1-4,TGTGCCAGCAGCTTAGGGGGTTTGGCTGAAAAACTGTTTTTT,CASSLGGLAEKLFF
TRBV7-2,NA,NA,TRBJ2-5,TGTGCCAGCAGCTTAGCGCGGGGAGTGGCAGAGACCCAGTACTTC,CASSLARGVAETQYF
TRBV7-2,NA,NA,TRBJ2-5,TGTGCCAGCAGCTTCCAGGGAGGTAGGGAGACCCAGTACTTC,CASSFQGGRETQYF
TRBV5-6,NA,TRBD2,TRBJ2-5,TGTGCCAGCAGCTTGAGGCTAGCGGGAGGGCCGGGGGAGACCCAGTACTTC,CASSLRLAGGPGETQYF
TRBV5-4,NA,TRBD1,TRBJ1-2,TGTGCCAGCAGCTTGGTTGGGACAGGTTATGGCTACACCTTC,CASSLVGTGYGYTF